This section outlines one T cell receptor (beta chain) sequence together with its context. What it recognizes is unknown. The sample originates from a study of graft-versus-host responses after intestinal transplantation. As for the study in general: Each of the recipients got a multivisceral, liver-intestinal, or isolated intestinal transplant. Anti-thymocyte globulin induction preceded roughly 3 years of tacrolimus and steroid maintenance in all recipients.

Graft tissue processing released intraepithelial and lamina propria lymphocytes. The CDR3 spans 18 residues. Germline V gene lookup returns CDR1 SGDLS and CDR2 YYNGEE. Trimming cost V 0 bases and J 0 bases; bases outside gene matches: 7. Study results and limitations: Circulating GvH clones peaking coincided with falling HvG clones soon after transplant. The recipient marrow held GvH clones, and some of them showed up first in ileum or blood.

Assay used: immunoSEQ multiplex PCR; TCRdb lists only in-frame clones, some missing. Of roughly 4,500 clones detected, roughly 80% appear once; the ten largest clones hold about 7.2%. Sample: ileum tissue, taken 9 days after transplant. J is TRBJ1-3 and V is TRBV9; the match to TRBD1 covers 9 bases. The TCR comes from a human patient who received an intestinal transplant, so some T cells may come from the graft donor. The CDR3 DNA follows: TGTGCCAGCAGCGTAGGGGGGACAGGGCTTAGCTCTGGAAACACCATATATTTT. Translated, it gives CASSVGGTGLSSGNTIYF.